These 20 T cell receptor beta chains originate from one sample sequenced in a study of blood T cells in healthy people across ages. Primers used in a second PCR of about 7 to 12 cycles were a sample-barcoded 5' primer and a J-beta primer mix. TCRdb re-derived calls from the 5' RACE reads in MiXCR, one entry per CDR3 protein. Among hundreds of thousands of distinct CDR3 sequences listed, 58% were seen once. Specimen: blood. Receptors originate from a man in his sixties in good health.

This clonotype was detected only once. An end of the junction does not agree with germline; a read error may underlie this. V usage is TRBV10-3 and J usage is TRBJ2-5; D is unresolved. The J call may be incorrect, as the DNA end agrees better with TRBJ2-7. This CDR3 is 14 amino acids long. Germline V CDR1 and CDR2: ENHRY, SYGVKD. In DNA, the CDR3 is TGTGCCAGCAGTTACGGATCAGACGGCTACGAGCAGTACTTC. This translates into CASSYGSDGYEQYF.

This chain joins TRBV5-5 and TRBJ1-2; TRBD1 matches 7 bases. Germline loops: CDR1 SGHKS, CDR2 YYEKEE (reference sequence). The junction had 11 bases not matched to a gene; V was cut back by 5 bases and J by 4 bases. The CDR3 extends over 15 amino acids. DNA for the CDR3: TGTGCCAGCAGACACCGGGACAGCGCATTCTATGGCTACACCTTC. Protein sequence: CASRHRDSAFYGYTF.

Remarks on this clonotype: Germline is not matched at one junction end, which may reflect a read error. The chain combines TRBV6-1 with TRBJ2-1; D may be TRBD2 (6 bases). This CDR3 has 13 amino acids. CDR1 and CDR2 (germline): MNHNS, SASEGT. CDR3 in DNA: TGCGCCAGCAGTGAACTACGGGGGAATGAGCAGTTCTTC. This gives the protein CASSELRGNEQFF.

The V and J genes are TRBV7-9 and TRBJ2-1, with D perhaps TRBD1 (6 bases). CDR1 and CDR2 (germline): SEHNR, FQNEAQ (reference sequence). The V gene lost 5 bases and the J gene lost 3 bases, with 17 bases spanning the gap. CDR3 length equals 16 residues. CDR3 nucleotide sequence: TGTGCCAGCAGCCCAGGGGCTAGAAGTCGCTACAATGAGCAGTTCTTC. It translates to CASSPGARSRYNEQFF.

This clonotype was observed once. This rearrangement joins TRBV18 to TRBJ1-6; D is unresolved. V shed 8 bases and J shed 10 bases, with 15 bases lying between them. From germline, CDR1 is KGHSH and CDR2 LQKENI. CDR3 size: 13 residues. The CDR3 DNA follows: TGTGCCAGCAAGGAAACGTTTGGGTCACCCCTCCACTTT. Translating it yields CASKETFGSPLHF.

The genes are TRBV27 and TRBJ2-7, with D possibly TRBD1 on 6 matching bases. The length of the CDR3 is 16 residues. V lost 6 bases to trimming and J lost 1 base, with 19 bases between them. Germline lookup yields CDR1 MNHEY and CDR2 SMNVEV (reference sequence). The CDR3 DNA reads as TGTGCCAGCAGACCCCCCACAGGGTTGGGGTCCTACGAGCAGTACTTC. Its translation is CASRPPTGLGSYEQYF.

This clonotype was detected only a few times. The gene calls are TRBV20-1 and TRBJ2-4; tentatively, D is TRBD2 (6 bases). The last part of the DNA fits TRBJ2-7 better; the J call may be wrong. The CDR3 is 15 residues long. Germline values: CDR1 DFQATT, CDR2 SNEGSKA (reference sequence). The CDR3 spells CSAYGVGEGGYEQYF. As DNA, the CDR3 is TGCAGTGCCTATGGCGTGGGCGAGGGAGGCTACGAGCAGTACTTC.

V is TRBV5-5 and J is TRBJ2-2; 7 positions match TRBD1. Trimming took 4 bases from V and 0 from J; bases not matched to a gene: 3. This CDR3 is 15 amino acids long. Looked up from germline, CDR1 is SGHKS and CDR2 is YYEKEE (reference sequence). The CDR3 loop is CASSQQGPNTGELFF. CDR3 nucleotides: TGTGCCAGCAGCCAACAGGGGCCGAACACCGGGGAGCTGTTTTTT. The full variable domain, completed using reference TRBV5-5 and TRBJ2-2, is DAGVTQSPTHLIKTRGQQVTLRCSPISGHKSVSWYQQVLGQGPQFIFQYYEKEERGRGNFPDRFSARQFPNYSSELNVNALLLGDSALYLCASSQQGPNTGELFFGEGSRLTVL.

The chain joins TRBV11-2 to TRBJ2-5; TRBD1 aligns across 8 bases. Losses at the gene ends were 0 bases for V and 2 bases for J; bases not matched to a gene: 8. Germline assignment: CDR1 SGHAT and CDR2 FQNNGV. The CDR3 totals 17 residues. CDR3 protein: CASSLDRVQGVQETQYF. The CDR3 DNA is TGTGCCAGCAGCTTAGATCGGGTACAGGGGGTACAAGAGACCCAGTACTTC.

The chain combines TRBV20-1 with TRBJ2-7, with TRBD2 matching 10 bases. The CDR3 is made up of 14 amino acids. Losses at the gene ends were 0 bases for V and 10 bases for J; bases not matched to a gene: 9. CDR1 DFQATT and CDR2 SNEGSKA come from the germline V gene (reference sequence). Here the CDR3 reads CSARDSGGAETQYF. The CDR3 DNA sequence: TGCAGTGCTAGAGACAGCGGGGGGGCAGAGACTCAGTACTTC.

The CDR3 nucleotides read TGTGCCAGCAGTGAATCTTGGGGTACAGATACGCAGTATTTT. It yields the protein CASSESWGTDTQYF. This chain uses TRBV25-1 with TRBJ2-3, with D hard to call. CDR1 is MGHDK and CDR2 is SYGVNS in the germline V gene. The V gene lost 1 base and the J gene lost 3 bases, with 8 bases spanning the gap. The CDR3 sequence is 14 residues long.

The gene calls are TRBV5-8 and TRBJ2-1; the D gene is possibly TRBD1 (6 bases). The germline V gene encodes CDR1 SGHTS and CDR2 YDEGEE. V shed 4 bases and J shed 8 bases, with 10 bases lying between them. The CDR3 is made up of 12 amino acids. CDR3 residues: CASSTQGYEQFF. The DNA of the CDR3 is TGTGCCAGCAGCACCCAGGGGTATGAGCAGTTCTTC.

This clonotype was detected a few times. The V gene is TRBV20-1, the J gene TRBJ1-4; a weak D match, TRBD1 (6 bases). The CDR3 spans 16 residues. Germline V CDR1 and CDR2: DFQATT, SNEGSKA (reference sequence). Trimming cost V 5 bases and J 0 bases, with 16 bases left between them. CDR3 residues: CSAGTSTISTNEKLFF. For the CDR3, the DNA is TGCAGTGCTGGGACATCGACGATCTCAACTAATGAAAAACTGTTTTTT.

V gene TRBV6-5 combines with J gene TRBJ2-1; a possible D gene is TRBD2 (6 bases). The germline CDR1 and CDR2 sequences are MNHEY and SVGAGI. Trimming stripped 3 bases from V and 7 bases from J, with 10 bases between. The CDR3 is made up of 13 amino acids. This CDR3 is CASSYTGVNEQFF. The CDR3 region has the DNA TGTGCCAGCAGTTATACGGGAGTAAATGAGCAGTTCTTC.

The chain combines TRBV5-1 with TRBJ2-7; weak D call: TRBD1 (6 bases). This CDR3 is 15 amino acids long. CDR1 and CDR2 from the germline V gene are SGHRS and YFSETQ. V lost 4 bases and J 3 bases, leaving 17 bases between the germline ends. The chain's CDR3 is CASSAFPGQGYEQYF. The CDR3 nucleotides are TGCGCCAGCAGCGCATTTCCGGGACAAGGCTACGAGCAGTACTTC.

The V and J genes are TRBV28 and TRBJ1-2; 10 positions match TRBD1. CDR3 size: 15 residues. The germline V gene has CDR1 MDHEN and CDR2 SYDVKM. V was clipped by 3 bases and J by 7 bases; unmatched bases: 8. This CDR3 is CASSFLGQGVRGYTF. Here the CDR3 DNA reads TGTGCCAGCAGTTTCCTAGGACAGGGGGTTCGTGGCTACACCTTC.

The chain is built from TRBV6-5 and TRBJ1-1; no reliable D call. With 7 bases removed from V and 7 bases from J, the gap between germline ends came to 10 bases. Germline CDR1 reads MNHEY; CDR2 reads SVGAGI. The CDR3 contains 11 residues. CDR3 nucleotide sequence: TGTGCCAGCATAACGCAGGATGAAGCTTTCTTT. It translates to CASITQDEAFF.

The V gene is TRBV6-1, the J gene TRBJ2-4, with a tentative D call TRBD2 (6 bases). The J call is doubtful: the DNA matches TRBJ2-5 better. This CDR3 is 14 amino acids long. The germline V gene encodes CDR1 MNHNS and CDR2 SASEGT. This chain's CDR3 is CASSGRDWRETQYF. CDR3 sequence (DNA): TGTGCCAGCAGTGGGAGGGACTGGAGGGAGACCCAGTACTTC.

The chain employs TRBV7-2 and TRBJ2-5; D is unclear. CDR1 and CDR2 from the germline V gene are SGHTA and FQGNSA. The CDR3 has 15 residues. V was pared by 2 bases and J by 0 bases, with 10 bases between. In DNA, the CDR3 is TGTGCCAGCAGCTTATTTTCGCTAAACCAAGAGACCCAGTACTTC. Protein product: CASSLFSLNQETQYF.

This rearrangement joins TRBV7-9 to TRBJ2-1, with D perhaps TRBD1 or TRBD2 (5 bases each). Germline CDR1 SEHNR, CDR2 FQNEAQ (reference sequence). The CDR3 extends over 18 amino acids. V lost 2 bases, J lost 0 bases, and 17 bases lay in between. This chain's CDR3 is CASSLWGRRRSSYNEQFF. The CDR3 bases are TGTGCCAGCAGCTTATGGGGACGCCGGAGGAGCTCCTACAATGAGCAGTTCTTC.